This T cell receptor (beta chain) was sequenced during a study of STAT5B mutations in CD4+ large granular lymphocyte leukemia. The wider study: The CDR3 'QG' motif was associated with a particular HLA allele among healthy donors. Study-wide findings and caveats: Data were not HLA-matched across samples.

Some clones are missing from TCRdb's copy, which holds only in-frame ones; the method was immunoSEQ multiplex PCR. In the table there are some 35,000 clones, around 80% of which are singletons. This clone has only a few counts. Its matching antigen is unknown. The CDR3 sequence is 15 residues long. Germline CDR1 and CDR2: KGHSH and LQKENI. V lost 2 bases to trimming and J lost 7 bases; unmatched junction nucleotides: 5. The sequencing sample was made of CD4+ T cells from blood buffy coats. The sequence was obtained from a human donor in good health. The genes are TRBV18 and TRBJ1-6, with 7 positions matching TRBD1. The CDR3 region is CASSPYQGVNSPLHF. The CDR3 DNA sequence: TGTGCCAGCTCACCATATCAGGGGGTGAATTCACCCCTCCACTTT.